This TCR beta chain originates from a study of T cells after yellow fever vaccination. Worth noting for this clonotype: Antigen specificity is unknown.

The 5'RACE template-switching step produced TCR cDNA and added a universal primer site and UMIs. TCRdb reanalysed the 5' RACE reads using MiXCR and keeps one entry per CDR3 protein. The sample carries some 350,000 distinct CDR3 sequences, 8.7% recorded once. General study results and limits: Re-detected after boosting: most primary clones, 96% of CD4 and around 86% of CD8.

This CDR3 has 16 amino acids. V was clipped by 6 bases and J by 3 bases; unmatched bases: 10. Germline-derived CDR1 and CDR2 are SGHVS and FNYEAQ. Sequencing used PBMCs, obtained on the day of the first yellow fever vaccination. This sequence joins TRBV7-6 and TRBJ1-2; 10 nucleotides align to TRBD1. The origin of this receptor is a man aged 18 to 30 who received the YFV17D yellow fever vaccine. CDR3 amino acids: CASSPGQGEVDYGYTF. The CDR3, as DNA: TGTGCCAGCAGTCCTGGACAGGGGGAGGTTGACTATGGCTACACCTTC.